This T cell receptor beta chain is from a study of OX40 agonist ivuxolimab in advanced cancers. About the study: Three dose-escalation patients had partial responses: one with hepatocellular carcinoma and two with cutaneous melanoma.

The repertoire was sequenced with immunoSEQ multiplex PCR; TCRdb's copy has only in-frame clones and lacks some. The table has roughly 80,000 clones, approximately 80% seen once. The germline V and J ends were trimmed by 5 bases and 3 bases, with 16 bases remaining between them. CDR3 length: 15 amino acids. The V gene's germline CDR1 is SEHNR and CDR2 FQNEAQ (reference sequence). Note on this clone: Its antigen is not identified.

Regarding the study as a whole: There were, on average, more expanded clones in CD8+ T cells than in CD4+. Also present in some nonresponders was a low level of normalized T-cell clonal expansion.

This sequence originates from an adult with an advanced solid tumor such as melanoma, head and neck, liver or kidney cancer. This chain joins TRBV7-9 and TRBJ1-2; perhaps TRBD1 as D (5 bases). The sequences come from CD4+ or CD8+ T cells sorted from blood, collected in a trial of the OX40 agonist ivuxolimab. The CDR3 nucleotides are TGTGCCAGCAGCCTGGGGGGGAGTGTCGACTATGGCTACACCTTC. As protein: CASSLGGSVDYGYTF.